The TCR beta chain under discussion was sequenced for a study of T-cell reconstitution after alpha-beta-depleted transplantation in children. Study-wide findings and caveats: The authors attributed T-cell counts and diversity one year after transplant mostly to newly produced T cells. Where alpha-beta T cells came from about two months after transplant was reportedly several hundred expanded graft clones.

The CDR3 totals 13 residues. The V end was cut by 5 bases, the J end by 0 bases, with 11 bases between. Germline CDR1 and CDR2: SQVTM and ANQGSEA. For this clonotype: Its antigen is as yet unknown.

Molecular barcoding with unique molecular identifiers was used for the TCRbeta library. Via MiXCR, TCRdb re-called the PCR reads, giving one row per CDR3 protein. Here the sample spans 45,000 to 60,000 distinct CDR3 sequences, 52% being singletons. This sample comprised peripheral blood, obtained before TCRalphabeta/CD19-depleted stem cell transplant. This rearrangement joins TRBV29-1 to TRBJ2-7, with unresolved D. The clonotype was recovered from a boy in the first two years of life with SCID, due to receive a stem cell transplant. Written as DNA, the CDR3 is TGCAGCGTTCTGTCCAGGAGCTCCTACGAGCAGTACTTC. It yields the protein CSVLSRSSYEQYF.